The 8 T cell receptor beta chains below all came from one sample that was sequenced in a study of cytomegalovirus exposure and HLA in healthy donors. PCR used 60 Vbeta primers and 13 Jbeta primers. The method was immunoSEQ multiplex PCR; TCRdb's version includes in-frame clones alone and lacks a portion of them. The sample carries roughly 150,000 clones, more than 70% recorded once. Source material: PBMCs. These receptors all stem from a male donor in good health and CMV-seronegative.

The rearrangement links TRBV7-2 to TRBJ2-7, with 10 bases fitting TRBD1. There are 15 residues in the CDR3. Trimming cost V 5 bases and J 6 bases; bases outside gene matches: 10. The germline V gene has CDR1 SGHTA and CDR2 FQGNSA. CDR3 coding DNA: TGTGCCAGCAGCCGCCGGGACAGGGGACTCCGCGAGCAGTACTTC. Translated: CASSRRDRGLREQYF.

The chain joins TRBV7-9 to TRBJ2-3, with D maybe TRBD2 (6 bases). V gave up 3 bases and J gave up 4 bases, with 20 bases separating them. In germline, CDR1 is SEHNR, CDR2 FQNEAQ (reference sequence). CDR3 size: 17 residues. The CDR3 spells CASSFPTEGTAADTQYF. The CDR3 region has the DNA TGTGCCAGCAGCTTCCCAACGGAGGGGACCGCTGCAGATACGCAGTATTTT.

The V call is TRBV10-3, the J call TRBJ2-1; D is unclear. Germline loops: CDR1 ENHRY, CDR2 SYGVKD. Trimming removed 0 bases from V and 0 bases from J, with 9 bases in between. The CDR3 totals 16 residues. As DNA, the CDR3 is TGTGCCATCAGTGAGTCGATAGTAAGCTCCTACAATGAGCAGTTCTTC. Its translation: CAISESIVSSYNEQFF.

The V call is TRBV15, the J call TRBJ1-4, with 8 bases that match TRBD1. V trimming: 4 bases; J trimming: 4 bases; junction bases outside the gene matches: 2. There are 14 residues in the CDR3. CDR1 LNHNV and CDR2 YYDKDF come from the germline V gene (reference sequence). The CDR3 reads CATSKGQVNEKLFF. The CDR3, as DNA: TGTGCCACCAGCAAGGGACAGGTTAATGAAAAACTGTTTTTT.

The rearrangement links TRBV5-1 to TRBJ2-5; D perhaps matches TRBD2 (5 bases). Germline V gene data show CDR1 as SGHRS and CDR2 as YFSETQ. CDR3 length: 14 amino acids. Trimming took 9 bases from V and 4 from J, leaving 19 bases between them. The CDR3 sequence is CATRQLAAGETQYF. CDR3 coding DNA: TGCGCCACCCGGCAGTTGGCCGCGGGAGAGACCCAGTACTTC. The entire variable domain, with the rest obtained from reference TRBV5-1 and TRBJ2-5, is as follows: KAGVTQTPRYLIKTRGQQVTLSCSPISGHRSVSWYQQTPGQGLQFLFEYFSETQRNKGNFPGRFSGRQFSNSRSEMNVSTLELGDSALYLCATRQLAAGETQYFGPGTRLLVL.

The rearrangement uses TRBV18 and TRBJ2-7; 7 bases fit TRBD1. V was pared by 4 bases and J by 0 bases, with 3 bases of the junction left unmatched. The CDR3 is made up of 14 amino acids. Germline CDR1 reads KGHSH; CDR2 reads LQKENI. The CDR3 sequence: CASSQDRASYEQYF. CDR3 in DNA: TGTGCCAGCTCACAAGACAGGGCCTCCTACGAGCAGTACTTC.

The V and J genes are TRBV29-1 and TRBJ1-5; 11 bases fit TRBD1. J was trimmed by 13 bases and V by 5 bases; bases with no gene match: 10. The CDR3 loop spans 13 amino acids. Germline loops: CDR1 SQVTM, CDR2 ANQGSEA. DNA of the CDR3: TGCAGCGTTAGGACAGGGGGCGGAGGCCATCAGCATTTT. It encodes CSVRTGGGGHQHF.

The chain is built from TRBV28 and TRBJ2-3; a possible D gene is TRBD1 (5 bases). The CDR3 has 16 residues. Per the germline V gene, CDR1 is MDHEN and CDR2 is SYDVKM. V lost 2 bases, J lost 0 bases, and 12 bases lay in between. The CDR3 loop is CASSLGSGSSTDTQYF. The CDR3 nucleotides are TGTGCCAGCAGTTTAGGATCAGGGTCTAGCACAGATACGCAGTATTTT.